A selection of T cell receptor beta chains follows, all from one sample in a study of OX40 agonist ivuxolimab in advanced cancers. The assay was immunoSEQ multiplex PCR, and TCRdb's table has in-frame clones only and misses some. The sample lists about 39,000 clones, 80% to 95% occurring once. This material consisted of CD4+ or CD8+ T cells sorted from blood, taken in a trial of the OX40 agonist ivuxolimab. The receptor source for this set is an adult with an advanced solid tumor such as melanoma, head and neck, liver or kidney cancer. Each CDR3 is given with its conserved first and last residue. The D gene is left open where the match is weak. Clone size is not always given. Where it is, it says once, few, many or a class for expanded clones.

j_call d_call v_call clone_size cdr3_nt cdr3_aa
TRBJ2-7 TRBD1 TRBV6-1 . TGTGCCAGCAACGGGGACAGGGGCCCCGCTTACGAGCAGTACTTC CASNGDRGPAYEQYF
TRBJ2-1 TRBD1 TRBV5-1 . TGCACCAGCAGCTTGACAGGGCACACCAATGAGCAGTTCTTC CTSSLTGHTNEQFF
TRBJ2-7 . TRBV28 once TGTGCCAGCAGTTCCCCCACCGGGGGAACCCTTTACGAGCAGTACTTC CASSSPTGGTLYEQYF
TRBJ2-5 TRBD2 TRBV7-6 . TGTGCCAGCAGCCACGGACTAGCGGGTAACCAAGAGACCCAGTACTTC CASSHGLAGNQETQYF
TRBJ2-7 . TRBV4-1 . TGCGCCAGCAGCCAAGAGAGAGACTACGAGCAGTACTTC CASSQERDYEQYF
TRBJ2-7 TRBD1 TRBV11-2 . TGTGCCAGCAGCTTCGGGACAGGAGGGTCCTACGAGCAGTACTTC CASSFGTGGSYEQYF
TRBJ1-1 . TRBV10-3 . TGTGCCATCAGTGACAGGAGCCCCCCAACGAACACTGAAGCTTTCTTT CAISDRSPPTNTEAFF
TRBJ2-3 TRBD2 TRBV5-1 medium-sized TGCGCCAGCAGCGAGACTAGCGGGAGAGCAGATACGCAGTATTTT CASSETSGRADTQYF
TRBJ2-7 . TRBV28 . TGTGCCAGCAGCCCCCTATTGGGGGCGAGCGAGCAGTACTTC CASSPLLGASEQYF
TRBJ2-7 TRBD2 TRBV4-2 . TGTGCCAGCAGCCAAAGTCTAGCGGGAGCCTCCTACGAGCAGTACTTC CASSQSLAGASYEQYF
TRBJ2-3 . TRBV7-9 . TGTGCCAGCAGCTCCGTCGAGTATACGCAGTATTTT CASSSVEYTQYF
TRBJ2-5 . TRBV28 . TGTGCCAGCAGTCCACAGGGAGGGGGGTCCCAAGAGACCCAGTACTTC CASSPQGGGSQETQYF
TRBJ2-3 . TRBV6-4 . TGTGCCAGCAGTGAAGTAAGGGGCTCCACAGATACGCAGTATTTT CASSEVRGSTDTQYF
TRBJ1-1 TRBD1 TRBV7-9 . TGTGCCAGCAGCTTCTCAGGGGGGACGAACACTGAAGCTTTCTTT CASSFSGGTNTEAFF
TRBJ2-2 . TRBV27 . TGTGCCAGCAGTTTATCTTGGCTGCCCGGGGAGCTGTTTTTT CASSLSWLPGELFF
TRBJ2-5 TRBD2 TRBV9 . TGTGCCAGCAGCGGGAGGACTAGCGGGCAAGAGACCCAGTACTTC CASSGRTSGQETQYF
TRBJ2-7 . TRBV4-2 once TGTGCCAGCAGCCAAGAAATGGGGGGGCCCTACGAGCAGTACTTC CASSQEMGGPYEQYF
TRBJ1-1 . TRBV19 . TGTGCCAGTAGTGCTTCTTCCACCAACACTGAAGCTTTCTTT CASSASSTNTEAFF
TRBJ2-3 . TRBV7-2 . TGTGCCAGCAGCACGGCGGCGGAATCCACAGATACGCAGTATTTT CASSTAAESTDTQYF
TRBJ2-1 . TRBV9 once TGTGCCAGCAGCCCTCGGCTGGCGTACAATGAGCAGTTCTTC CASSPRLAYNEQFF
TRBJ2-7 TRBD1 TRBV27 . TGTGCCGCATGGGACAGGGGTTCCTACGAGCAGTACTTC CAAWDRGSYEQYF
TRBJ1-4 . TRBV7-2 . TGTGCCAGCAGCTTATCGGGACCAGAGATTACAACTAATGAAAAACTGTTTTTT CASSLSGPEITTNEKLFF
TRBJ2-7 TRBD1 TRBV7-9 . TGTGCCAGCAGCCCCGGGACAGGGAGCTACGAGCAGTACTTC CASSPGTGSYEQYF
TRBJ2-1 TRBD2 TRBV9 once TGTGCCAGCAGCGCACAAATGGGACTAGCGGGAGACAATGAGCAGTTCTTC CASSAQMGLAGDNEQFF
TRBJ1-1 . TRBV4-1 . TGCGCCAGCAGCCAAGTGCTTGGGAACACTGAAGCTTTCTTT CASSQVLGNTEAFF
TRBJ2-7 TRBD1 TRBV28 . TGTGCCAGCAGTTTGAACAGGGGCCAGGACGAGCAGTACTTC CASSLNRGQDEQYF
TRBJ2-3 TRBD2 TRBV28 . TGTGCCAGCGGTCTGGGCGGGAGTGGGAATACGCAGTATTTT CASGLGGSGNTQYF
TRBJ1-1 . TRBV7-9 . TGTGCCAGCAGCCCCGCCGGAGCTGAAGCTTTCTTT CASSPAGAEAFF
TRBJ2-1 . TRBV9 . TGTGCCAGCAGCGTAGGTGTTAGCTCCTACAATGAGCAGTTCTTC CASSVGVSSYNEQFF
TRBJ2-7 . TRBV19 . TGTGCCAGTAGTATTGCTCGCCTAGACGAGCAGTACTTC CASSIARLDEQYF
TRBJ2-3 TRBD2 TRBV5-4 . TGTGCCAGCAGCTTGTTAGGCGGGAGGGCTTCCACAGATACGCAGTATTTT CASSLLGGRASTDTQYF
TRBJ2-3 . TRBV11-1 . TGTGCCAGCAGCGACCCGGAGGGGGTCACAGATACGCAGTATTTT CASSDPEGVTDTQYF
TRBJ2-1 . TRBV27 . TGTGCCAGCAGTTCCCCGAACCCTCCCTTTCGGCGCGATGAGCAGTTCTTC CASSSPNPPFRRDEQFF
TRBJ2-1 . TRBV10-2 once TGCGCCAGCAGTGAGTGGGCAGGGTCTTCAGATGAGCAGTTCTTC CASSEWAGSSDEQFF
TRBJ2-2 TRBD1 TRBV27 once TGTGCCAGCACCTCAATAGGACAGGACACCGGGGAGCTGTTTTTT CASTSIGQDTGELFF
TRBJ2-7 . TRBV27 . TGTGCCAGCAGTTATGGGGGCAGGGTGACCCACGAGCAGTACTTC CASSYGGRVTHEQYF
TRBJ2-1 TRBD2 TRBV28 . TGTGCCAGCAGTTTTAGAGGTGGGACTAGCGGGGACAATGAGCAGTTCTTC CASSFRGGTSGDNEQFF
TRBJ2-7 . TRBV30 . TGTGCCTGGGCCTATGGGGCCTTCTCCTACGAGCAGTACTTC CAWAYGAFSYEQYF
TRBJ1-1 . TRBV19 . TGTGCCAGTAGTATAGGGGTCGGGGGGCAGAGTGAAGCTTTCTTT CASSIGVGGQSEAFF
TRBJ1-2 TRBD1 TRBV19 . TGTGCCACTCAAACAGGGACAGGGGTGAACTATGGCTACACCTTC CATQTGTGVNYGYTF
TRBJ2-7 TRBD2 TRBV27 . TGTGCCAGCAGTTGGACTAGCGGGAGCTCCTACGAGCAGTACTTC CASSWTSGSSYEQYF
TRBJ2-5 . TRBV15 once TGTGCCACCAGCAGGAGGGGACTCTCGCCAGAGACCCAGTACTTC CATSRRGLSPETQYF
TRBJ2-5 TRBD2 TRBV9 . TGTGCCAGCAGCTCGGGACTAGCGGGAAATGCCGAAGAGTCTTGGGCGACCCAGTACTTC CASSSGLAGNAEESWATQYF
TRBJ1-3 . TRBV2 . TGTGCCAGCACCGGGGACCCTGGAAACACCATATATTTT CASTGDPGNTIYF
TRBJ2-6 . TRBV9 . TGTGCCAGCAGCGTAGGCGGAGGGTCTGGGGCCAACGTCCTGACTTTC CASSVGGGSGANVLTF